The sequence of this T cell receptor (beta chain) was determined in a study of cytomegalovirus exposure and HLA in healthy donors. J was trimmed by 0 bases and V by 0 bases; bases with no gene match: 2. The CDR3 has 15 amino acids. Per germline, CDR1 LGHNA and CDR2 YNFKEQ. The PCR employed 60 Vbeta primers together with 13 Jbeta primers. Clones were read by immunoSEQ multiplex PCR, and TCRdb kept only the in-frame ones, dropping some. The data show under 150,000 clones, around 78% seen once. The sample consisted of PBMCs. The TCR originated in a woman between 40 and 50 years old in good health and CMV-seronegative. The V gene is TRBV4-2, the J gene TRBJ2-7, with 7 bases that match TRBD1. CDR3 sequence reads: CASSQDRDSSYEQYF. In DNA form, the CDR3 reads TGTGCCAGCAGCCAAGATCGGGACAGCTCCTACGAGCAGTACTTC.